This T cell receptor (beta chain) was obtained from a study of post-analysis software for immune sequencing data. Overall study context: Included courses were relapsing-remitting and secondary progressive multiple sclerosis; progressive-relapsing multiple sclerosis was also included. General study points: Samples sharing a preparation batch grouped tightly together when assessed by F measure. When patients were compared with controls, four or five TRBV segments were more frequent, TRBV5-6, TRBV5-1 and TRBV20-1 among them. Normalized Chao1 diversity was significantly reduced in patients versus controls.

Trimming took off 7 bases at V and 2 bases at J, with 23 bases between the two ends. The CDR3 totals 17 residues. Looked up from germline, CDR1 is SEHNR and CDR2 is FQNEAQ (reference sequence). Tagging with unique molecular identifiers was a feature of the TCR beta cDNA libraries. In TCRdb, the PCR reads were re-called with MiXCR into one record per CDR3 protein. The table shows approximately 350,000 distinct CDR3 sequences, with less than 35% occurring only once. A note on this clonotype: Its antigen remains unknown.

Sequencing was carried out using blood. J is TRBJ1-1 and V is TRBV7-9; D gene ambiguous. The sequence derives from a girl aged 10-17 years with multiple sclerosis. The CDR3 DNA is TGTGCCAGCACCGAAGGAGGGCAACCTGGACCCAACACTGAAGCTTTCTTT. Its protein is CASTEGGQPGPNTEAFF.